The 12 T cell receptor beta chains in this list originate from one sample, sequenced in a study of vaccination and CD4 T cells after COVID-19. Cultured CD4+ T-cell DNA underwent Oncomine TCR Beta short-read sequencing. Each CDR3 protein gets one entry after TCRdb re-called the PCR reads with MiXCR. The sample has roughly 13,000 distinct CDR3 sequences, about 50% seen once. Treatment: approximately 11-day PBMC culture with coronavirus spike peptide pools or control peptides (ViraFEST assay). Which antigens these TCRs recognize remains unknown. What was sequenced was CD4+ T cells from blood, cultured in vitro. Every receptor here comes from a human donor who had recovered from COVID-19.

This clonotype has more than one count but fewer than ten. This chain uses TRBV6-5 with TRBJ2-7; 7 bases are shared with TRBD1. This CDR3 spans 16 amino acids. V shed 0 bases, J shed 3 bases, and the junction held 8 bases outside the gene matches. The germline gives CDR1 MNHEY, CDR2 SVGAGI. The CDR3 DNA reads TGTGCCAGCAGTTACTCGAGAGGGGGCCAACTCTACGAGCAGTACTTC. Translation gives CASSYSRGGQLYEQYF.

The CDR3 spells CASSQGNSGPREQYF. DNA for the CDR3: TGCGCCAGCAGCCAGGGAAACAGCGGCCCTAGGGAGCAGTACTTC. This chain uses TRBV4-3 with TRBJ2-7, with a weak D call TRBD2 (5 bases). This CDR3 has 15 amino acids. Germline V gene lookup returns CDR1 LGHNA and CDR2 YSLEER. V was cut by 3 bases and J by 7 bases, with 19 bases left in between.

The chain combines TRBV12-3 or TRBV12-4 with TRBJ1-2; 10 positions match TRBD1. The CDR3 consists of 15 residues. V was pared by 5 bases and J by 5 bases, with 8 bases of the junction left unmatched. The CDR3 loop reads CASSLQTGGDYGYTF. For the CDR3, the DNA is TGTGCCAGCAGTCTACAGACAGGGGGCGATTATGGCTACACCTTC.

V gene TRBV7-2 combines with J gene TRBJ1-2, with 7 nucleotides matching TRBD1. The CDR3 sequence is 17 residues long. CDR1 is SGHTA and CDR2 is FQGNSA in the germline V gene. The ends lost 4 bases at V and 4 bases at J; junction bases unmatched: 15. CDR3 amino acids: CASSSNSKGGRGYGYTF. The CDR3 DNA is TGTGCCAGCAGCTCCAATTCGAAAGGGGGCCGGGGCTATGGCTACACCTTC.

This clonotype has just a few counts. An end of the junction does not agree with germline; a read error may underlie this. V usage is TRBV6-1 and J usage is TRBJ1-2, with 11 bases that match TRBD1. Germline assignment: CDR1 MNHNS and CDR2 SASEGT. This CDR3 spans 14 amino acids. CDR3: CASREGQGAYGYTF. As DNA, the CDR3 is TGTGCCAGCAGGGAAGGACAGGGGGCTTATGGCTACACCTTC.

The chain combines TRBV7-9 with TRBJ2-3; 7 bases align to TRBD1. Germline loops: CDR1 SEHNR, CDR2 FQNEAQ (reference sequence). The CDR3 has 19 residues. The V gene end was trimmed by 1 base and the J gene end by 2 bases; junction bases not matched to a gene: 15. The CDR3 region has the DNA TGTGCCAGCAGCTTAGGAGGGGACAGACCACAAGGAATCACAGATACGCAGTATTTT. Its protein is CASSLGGDRPQGITDTQYF.

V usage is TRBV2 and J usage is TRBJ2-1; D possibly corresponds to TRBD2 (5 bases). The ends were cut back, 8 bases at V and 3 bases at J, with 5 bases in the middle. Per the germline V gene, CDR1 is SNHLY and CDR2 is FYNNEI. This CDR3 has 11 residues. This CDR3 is CASRDYNEQFF. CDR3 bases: TGTGCCAGCCGGGACTACAATGAGCAGTTCTTC.

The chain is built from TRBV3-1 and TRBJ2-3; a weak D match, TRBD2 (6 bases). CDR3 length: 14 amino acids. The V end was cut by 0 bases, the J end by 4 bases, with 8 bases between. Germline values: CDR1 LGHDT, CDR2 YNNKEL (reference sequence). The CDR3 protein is CASSQDPGADTQYF. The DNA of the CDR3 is TGTGCCAGCAGCCAAGATCCGGGGGCAGATACGCAGTATTTT.

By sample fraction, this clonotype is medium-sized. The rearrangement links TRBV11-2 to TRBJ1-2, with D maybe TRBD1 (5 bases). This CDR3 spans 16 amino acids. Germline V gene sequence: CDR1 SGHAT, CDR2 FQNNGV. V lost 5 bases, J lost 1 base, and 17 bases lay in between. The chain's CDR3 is CASSHRGIRDNYGYTF. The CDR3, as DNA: TGTGCCAGCAGCCATAGGGGAATCAGGGATAACTATGGCTACACCTTC.

The CDR3 reads CASGATVNEKLFF. DNA of the CDR3: TGTGCCAGCGGCGCCACAGTTAATGAAAAACTGTTTTTT. This chain links TRBV6-1 with TRBJ1-4; D not resolved. The CDR3 has 13 amino acids. Germline values: CDR1 MNHNS, CDR2 SASEGT. The V end was cut by 8 bases, the J end by 4 bases, with 11 bases between.

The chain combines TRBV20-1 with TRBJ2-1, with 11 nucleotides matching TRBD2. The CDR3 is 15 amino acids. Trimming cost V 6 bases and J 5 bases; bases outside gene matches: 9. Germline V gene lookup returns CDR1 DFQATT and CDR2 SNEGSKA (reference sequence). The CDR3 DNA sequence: TGCAGTGCACTTCGACTAGCGGGGCCCGACAATGAGCAGTTCTTC. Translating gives CSALRLAGPDNEQFF.

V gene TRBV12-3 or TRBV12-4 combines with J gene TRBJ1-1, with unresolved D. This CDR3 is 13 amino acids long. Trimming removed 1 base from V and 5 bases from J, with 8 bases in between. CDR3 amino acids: CASSLGVGTEAFF. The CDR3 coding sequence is TGTGCCAGCAGTTTAGGGGTCGGGACTGAAGCTTTCTTT.